This TCR beta chain was observed in a study of shared clonotypes between healthy human individuals. Comments on this clone: Its antigen is not identified.

Under the authors' procedure: ImmunoSEQ junction-only sequences lacked quality scores, so their filtering differed. The table came from immunoSEQ multiplex PCR; TCRdb's copy has only in-frame clones and leaves some out. From that table come the V and J calls and clone size; the DNA was used to work out D and trimming. This sample has around 2.5 million clones, with over 85% found just once. Study-wide results and limits: Sharing across four donors was highest in naive CD4 (roughly 5%) and lowest in memory CD8 (about 0.4%). Generation probabilities of non-shared clonotypes were lower (relative to those shared by all four donors). Sampling was confined to blood; repertoires within tissues likely differ.

Germline CDR1 is ENHRY and CDR2 is SYGVKD. V dropped 8 bases and J dropped 10 bases, with 21 bases sitting between them. The CDR3 is 14 residues long. This chain joins TRBV10-3 and TRBJ2-1; possible D gene TRBD2, 6 bases. The sample was naive CD4+ T cells from PBMCs. Indicated subset: CD45RA+ positively selected. This TCR derives from a man younger than 35 in good health. Some clones in this sample may be carry-over from other donors' samples. The CDR3 DNA reads as TGTGCCATCGGTTTCGGGGGTCAGGCCGTCGAGCAGTTCTTC. Translation gives CAIGFGGQAVEQFF.